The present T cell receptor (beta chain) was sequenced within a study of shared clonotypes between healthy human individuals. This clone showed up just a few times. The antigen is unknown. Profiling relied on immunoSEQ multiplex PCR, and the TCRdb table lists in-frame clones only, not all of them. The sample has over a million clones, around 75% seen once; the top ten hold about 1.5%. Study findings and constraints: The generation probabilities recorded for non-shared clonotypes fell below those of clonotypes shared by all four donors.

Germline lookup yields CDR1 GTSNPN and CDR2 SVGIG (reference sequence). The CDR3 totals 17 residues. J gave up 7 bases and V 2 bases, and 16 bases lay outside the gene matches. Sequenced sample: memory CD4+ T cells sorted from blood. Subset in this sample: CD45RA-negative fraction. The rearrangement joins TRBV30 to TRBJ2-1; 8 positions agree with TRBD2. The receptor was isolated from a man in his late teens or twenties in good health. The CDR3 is CAWSFPRGAGGSNEQFF. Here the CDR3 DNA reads TGTGCCTGGAGTTTCCCCCGGGGGGCGGGGGGCTCTAATGAGCAGTTCTTC.